This T cell receptor beta chain was recovered during a study of blood T cell repertoires in COVID-19. Background on the study: Acute and convalescent COVID-19 samples came from the United States, Italy and Spain.

The V end lost 8 bases, the J end lost 4 bases, and 8 bases lay between the germline ends. The germline CDR1 and CDR2 sequences are ENHRY and SYGVKD. CDR3 length: 11 residues. TCRdb's copy holds only in-frame clones and misses some; the assay was immunoSEQ multiplex PCR. This sample carries over 250,000 clones, about 73% of them seen once, and the ten largest clones take approximately 3.2%. A few counts support this clone. This sequence originates from a woman aged 80 or older with acute or convalescent COVID-19. The chain couples TRBV10-3 to TRBJ1-2, with D tentatively TRBD1 (5 bases). Sequenced input: peripheral blood. CDR3 in amino acids: CAIQGSYGYTF. CDR3 sequence (DNA): TGTGCCATCCAGGGAAGCTATGGCTACACCTTC.